This T cell receptor beta chain was documented in a study of cytomegalovirus exposure and HLA in healthy donors. As for this clone: The sample carries other DNA sequences with the same CDR3.

The CDR3 consists of 14 residues. Germline V CDR1 and CDR2: LGHNA, YSLEER. The V end was cut by 0 bases, the J end by 4 bases, with 6 bases between. It was with 60 Vbeta and 13 Jbeta primers that the PCR ran. Method: immunoSEQ multiplex PCR; TCRdb's copy keeps in-frame clones and lacks some. Of about 180,000 clones listed, roughly 75% were seen once; the top ten hold around 2.5%. The source material was PBMCs. The chain carries TRBV4-3 and TRBJ2-2; D possibly corresponds to TRBD1 (6 bases). This clonotype originated in a female donor in good health and CMV-seronegative. CDR3 nucleotide sequence: TGCGCCAGCAGCCAAGACAGGGGCACCGGGGAGCTGTTTTTT. This encodes CASSQDRGTGELFF.